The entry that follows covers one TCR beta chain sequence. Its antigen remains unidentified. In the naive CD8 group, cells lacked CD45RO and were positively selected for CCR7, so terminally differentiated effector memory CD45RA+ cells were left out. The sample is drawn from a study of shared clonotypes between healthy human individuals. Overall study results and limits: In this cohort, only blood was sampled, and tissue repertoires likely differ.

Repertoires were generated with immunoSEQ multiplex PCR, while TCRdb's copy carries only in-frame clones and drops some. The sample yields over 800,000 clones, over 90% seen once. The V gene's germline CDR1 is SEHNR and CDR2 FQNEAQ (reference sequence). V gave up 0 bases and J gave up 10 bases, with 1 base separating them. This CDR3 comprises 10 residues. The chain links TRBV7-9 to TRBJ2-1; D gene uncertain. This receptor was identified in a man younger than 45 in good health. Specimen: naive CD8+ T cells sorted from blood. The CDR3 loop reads CASSLAEQFF. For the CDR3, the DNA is TGTGCCAGCAGCTTAGCCGAGCAGTTCTTC.